These 30 T cell receptor beta chains originate from one sample sequenced in a study of OX40 agonist ivuxolimab in advanced cancers. The protocol was immunoSEQ multiplex PCR, while the TCRdb copy is restricted to in-frame clones and leaves out a portion. Seen here are some 98,000 clones, 85% to 95% observed once, and the top ten hold over 0.2%. The sequencing here drew on CD4+ or CD8+ T cells sorted from blood, taken in a trial of the OX40 agonist ivuxolimab. The receptors were sampled from an adult with an advanced solid tumor such as melanoma, head and neck, liver or kidney cancer.

This chain uses TRBV19 with TRBJ2-1, with D hard to call. Germline loops: CDR1 LNHDA, CDR2 SQIVND (reference sequence). The germline V and J ends were trimmed by 3 bases and 7 bases, with 13 bases remaining between them. This CDR3 region has 14 residues. The DNA for the CDR3 is TGTGCCAGTAGTATCTCCAGTCTGCAGAATGAGCAGTTCTTC. It specifies CASSISSLQNEQFF.

The chain employs TRBV7-2 and TRBJ2-1; 8 bases line up with TRBD1. J lost 1 base, V lost 5 bases, and 4 bases had no gene match. Germline V CDR1 and CDR2: SGHTA, FQGNSA. This CDR3 has 15 amino acids. For the CDR3, the DNA is TGTGCCAGCAGCCTTCAGGGGGCATCCTACAATGAGCAGTTCTTC. Translation gives CASSLQGASYNEQFF.

The rearrangement links TRBV6-5 to TRBJ1-1; D gene unclear. V lost 0 bases, J lost 11 bases, and 16 bases lay in between. CDR3 size: 14 residues. CDR1 is MNHEY and CDR2 is SVGAGI in the germline V gene. The CDR3 nucleotides are TGTGCCAGCAGTTACTCGAGTCAGGCTGAGGATGCTTTCTTT. Translating gives CASSYSSQAEDAFF.

V and J are TRBV7-2 and TRBJ2-1; the D gene could be TRBD1 or TRBD2 (5 bases each). With 7 bases removed from V and 3 bases from J, the gap between germline ends came to 16 bases. The CDR3 length is 15 residues. Germline assignment: CDR1 SGHTA and CDR2 FQGNSA. The DNA for the CDR3 is TGTGCCAGCACCAAATCCGGGACGATCTACAATGAGCAGTTCTTC. Its translation: CASTKSGTIYNEQFF.

The chain combines TRBV5-1 with TRBJ1-2, with unresolved D. The germline V gene encodes CDR1 SGHRS and CDR2 YFSETQ. The CDR3 has 14 residues. Trimming removed 0 bases at V and 1 base at J, with 7 bases between. The CDR3 nucleotides read TGCGCCAGCAGCTTGGAGAGCGTTAACTATGGCTACACCTTC. It specifies CASSLESVNYGYTF.

The CDR3 region is CASSVLELSNQPQHF. The CDR3 nucleotides read TGTGCCAGCAGTGTCCTCGAGCTTAGCAATCAGCCCCAGCATTTT. V is TRBV6-5 and J is TRBJ1-5; no reliable D call. This CDR3 has 15 residues. V lost 5 bases and J lost 0, with 11 bases in between. CDR1 is MNHEY and CDR2 is SVGAGI in the germline V gene.

The genes are TRBV28 and TRBJ2-6; tentatively, D is TRBD2 (5 bases). This CDR3 has 17 amino acids. V gave up 7 bases and J gave up 0 bases, with 16 bases separating them. CDR1 is MDHEN and CDR2 is SYDVKM in the germline V gene. CDR3 in amino acids: CASNGRMAVSGANVLTF. The CDR3 DNA reads TGTGCCAGCAATGGGAGAATGGCTGTCTCTGGGGCCAACGTCCTGACTTTC.

This clone showed up just once. The chain has TRBV11-3 and TRBJ2-1; 9 bases are shared with TRBD1. V shed 8 bases, J shed 2 bases, and the junction held 7 bases outside the gene matches. CDR1 and CDR2 from the germline V gene are SGHNT and YENEEA. The CDR3 consists of 15 residues. CDR3 loop: CASGPGTGTYNEQFF. The CDR3 nucleotides read TGTGCCAGCGGTCCCGGGACAGGGACCTACAATGAGCAGTTCTTC.

The gene calls are TRBV15 and TRBJ1-4; no definite D call. The CDR3 length is 16 residues. From germline, CDR1 is LNHNV and CDR2 YYDKDF (reference sequence). With 0 bases removed from V and 4 bases from J, the gap between germline ends came to 12 bases. The CDR3 loop reads CATSRDSTGFNEKLFF. In DNA form, the CDR3 reads TGTGCCACCAGCAGAGATAGTACGGGTTTTAATGAAAAACTGTTTTTT.

About this clone itself: In the same sample, other DNA sequences code for this CDR3. The V and J genes are TRBV5-4 and TRBJ1-2, with 7 bases identical to TRBD1. With V trimmed by 2 bases and J by 8 bases, 6 bases remained unmatched. The CDR3 spans 13 residues. CDR1 SGHNT and CDR2 YYREEE come from the germline V gene (reference sequence). The CDR3, as DNA: TGTGCCAGCAGCTTAGAGGGGGCTGGAGGCTACACCTTC. It yields the protein CASSLEGAGGYTF.

The chain recombines TRBV6-6 with TRBJ1-5; no definite D call. This CDR3 contains 16 residues. Germline V gene lookup returns CDR1 MNHNY and CDR2 SVGAGI (reference sequence). V dropped 0 bases and J dropped 1 base, with 10 bases sitting between them. The CDR3 reads CASSYSLTGSNQPQHF. The DNA of the CDR3 is TGTGCCAGCAGTTACTCGCTCACCGGGAGCAATCAGCCCCAGCATTTT.

This clone was observed a single time. CDR3 in amino acids: CAWSEAGLNTEAFF. For the CDR3, the DNA is TGTGCCTGGAGTGAAGCGGGGTTGAACACTGAAGCTTTCTTT. The chain joins TRBV30 to TRBJ1-1; the D is unclear. Between the trimmed V and J ends, which lost 1 base and 0 bases, there was a span of 9 bases. The CDR3 covers 14 residues. Germline V CDR1 and CDR2: GTSNPN, SVGIG (reference sequence).

The chain couples TRBV12-5 to TRBJ1-1; D is perhaps TRBD1 (5 bases). Trimming pared 7 bases from V and 6 bases from J, leaving 15 bases between. The CDR3 is 13 amino acids. Germline CDR1 is LGHNT and CDR2 is FRNRAP. The CDR3, as DNA: TGTGCTAGTGCCCCACCACGGGGCGCTGAAGCTTTCTTT. Translation: CASAPPRGAEAFF.

This clone was counted once. The genes are TRBV19 and TRBJ1-5; tentative D call: TRBD1 (5 bases). Germline CDR1 is LNHDA and CDR2 is SQIVND (reference sequence). V lost 0 bases and J 5 bases, leaving 20 bases between the germline ends. The CDR3 runs to 18 residues. The CDR3 region is CASSIDGPGSGLDQPQHF. The CDR3 bases are TGTGCCAGTAGTATAGATGGCCCAGGGTCGGGTTTGGATCAGCCCCAGCATTTT.

The chain employs TRBV15 and TRBJ1-5; TRBD1 agrees at 9 bases. The V and J ends lost 3 bases and 1 base, in that order; junction bases with no gene match: 1. This CDR3 region has 15 residues. The germline CDR1 and CDR2 sequences are LNHNV and YYDKDF (reference sequence). As DNA, the CDR3 is TGTGCCACCAGCAGGGGACAGGGAAGCAATCAGCCCCAGCATTTT. It encodes CATSRGQGSNQPQHF.

V gene TRBV30 combines with J gene TRBJ2-1, with D tentatively TRBD1 (6 bases). V shed 8 bases and J shed 2 bases, with 34 bases lying between them. CDR1 and CDR2 from the germline V gene are GTSNPN and SVGIG (reference sequence). This CDR3 is built from 20 residues. CDR3: CAGRRGMVSFPRGTYNEQFF. The CDR3 DNA reads as TGTGCCGGTCGCCGAGGGATGGTTTCCTTCCCTAGGGGGACCTACAATGAGCAGTTCTTC.

Details on this clone: Other DNA sequences in the sample encode the same CDR3. The gene calls are TRBV28 and TRBJ1-5; 7 bases are a match to TRBD1. The V gene end was trimmed by 6 bases and the J gene end by 1 base; junction bases not matched to a gene: 0. CDR1 and CDR2 (germline): MDHEN, SYDVKM. This CDR3 contains 13 residues. CDR3 loop: CASRTGSNQPQHF. The CDR3 nucleotides read TGTGCCAGCAGGACAGGGAGCAATCAGCCCCAGCATTTT.

In its sample, this clone was seen once. The chain is built from TRBV30 and TRBJ1-2; weak D call: TRBD1 (5 bases). Deletions cut 2 bases from V and 1 base from J, with 11 bases between. There are 14 residues in the CDR3. CDR1 GTSNPN and CDR2 SVGIG come from the germline V gene (reference sequence). CDR3 protein: CAWSPGGFNYGYTF. CDR3 nucleotides: TGTGCCTGGAGTCCTGGGGGATTTAACTATGGCTACACCTTC.

This chain joins TRBV5-1 and TRBJ2-3; tentative D call: TRBD2 (6 bases). V gave up 1 base and J gave up 1 base, with 13 bases separating them. There are 16 residues in the CDR3. Per the germline V gene, CDR1 is SGHRS and CDR2 is YFSETQ. The CDR3 reads CASSLKRERGTDTQYF. Here the CDR3 DNA reads TGCGCCAGCAGCTTGAAACGGGAGCGGGGCACAGATACGCAGTATTTT.

The chain uses TRBV5-1 and TRBJ2-1, with D possibly being TRBD1 or TRBD2 (5 bases each). Germline assignment: CDR1 SGHRS and CDR2 YFSETQ. The V end lost 7 bases, the J end lost 0 bases, and 14 bases lay between the germline ends. The CDR3 contains 15 residues. The CDR3 DNA follows: TGCGCCAGCGGGCGAGGGACGATCTCCTACAATGAGCAGTTCTTC. As protein: CASGRGTISYNEQFF.

The J gene is TRBJ1-6, the V gene TRBV6-6; D uncertain. The germline V gene encodes CDR1 MNHNY and CDR2 SVGAGI (reference sequence). This CDR3 region has 15 residues. V was cut by 0 bases and J by 7 bases, with 10 bases left in between. The chain's CDR3 is CASSYSTTANSPLHF. DNA for the CDR3: TGTGCCAGCAGTTACTCGACCACGGCCAATTCACCCCTCCACTTT.

The V call is TRBV5-8, the J call TRBJ1-1; 7 bases line up with TRBD1. Trimming removed 1 base from V and 3 bases from J; junction bases left unmatched: 9. Germline CDR1 and CDR2: SGHTS and YDEGEE. The CDR3 has 16 residues. Written as DNA, the CDR3 is TGTGCCAGCAGCTTGAGAGGGGGCTCTCGAGACACTGAAGCTTTCTTT. This sequence encodes CASSLRGGSRDTEAFF.

V usage is TRBV6-1 and J usage is TRBJ2-3; TRBD2 is a possible D gene (6 bases). CDR1 and CDR2 from the germline V gene are MNHNS and SASEGT. With 7 bases removed from V and 5 bases from J, the gap between germline ends came to 13 bases. The CDR3 contains 13 residues. CDR3 DNA: TGTGCCAGCATCGAGCAGGGAGGAGATACGCAGTATTTT. It is translated as CASIEQGGDTQYF.

This chain joins TRBV6-6 and TRBJ1-1; possibly TRBD1 for D (6 bases). Germline lookup yields CDR1 MNHNY and CDR2 SVGAGI (reference sequence). The CDR3 is 15 residues long. V lost 6 bases, J lost 1 base, and 15 bases lay in between. CDR3 sequence reads: CASSRQGQTNTEAFF. In nucleotides, the CDR3 is TGTGCCAGCAGCCGCCAAGGACAGACGAACACTGAAGCTTTCTTT.

The chain recombines TRBV30 with TRBJ1-2; D is undetermined. Germline V CDR1 and CDR2: GTSNPN, SVGIG (reference sequence). V was clipped by 2 bases and J by 8 bases, with 9 bases between them. The CDR3 is 11 residues long. CDR3 DNA sequence: TGTGCCTGGAGTCCCCCGGGGGGCTACACCTTC. It translates to CAWSPPGGYTF.

This clone was detected once. V usage is TRBV6-6 and J usage is TRBJ1-5; no clear D. Deletions cut 6 bases from V and 2 bases from J, with 14 bases between. The CDR3 contains 15 residues. Germline loops: CDR1 MNHNY, CDR2 SVGAGI (reference sequence). Written as DNA, the CDR3 is TGTGCCAGCAGCCTACGTGTTTCTGGCAATCAGCCCCAGCATTTT. Its protein product is CASSLRVSGNQPQHF.

With respect to this clone: This sample also contains other DNA sequences that code for the same CDR3. The V call is TRBV7-3, the J call TRBJ2-1; 7 positions match TRBD2. Germline CDR1 is SGHTA and CDR2 is FQGTGA. The CDR3 is 14 residues long. The V and J ends lost 0 bases and 5 bases, in that order; junction bases with no gene match: 1. This chain's CDR3 is CASSLTGGNNEQFF. The CDR3 region has the DNA TGTGCCAGCAGCTTAACCGGGGGGAACAATGAGCAGTTCTTC.

This clone was seen a single time. The J gene is TRBJ2-1, the V gene TRBV15; possible D gene TRBD1, 5 bases. The CDR3 is made up of 16 amino acids. V lost 0 bases and J 0 bases, leaving 9 bases between the germline ends. Germline-derived CDR1 and CDR2 are LNHNV and YYDKDF (reference sequence). CDR3 residues: CATSRDLGASYNEQFF. In nucleotides, the CDR3 is TGTGCCACCAGCAGAGATCTTGGGGCCTCCTACAATGAGCAGTTCTTC.

This clone came up a few times. The chain links TRBV5-1 to TRBJ1-1; 8 positions agree with TRBD1. The CDR3 length is 16 residues. V was clipped by 4 bases and J by 2 bases; unmatched bases: 10. Germline assignment: CDR1 SGHRS and CDR2 YFSETQ. The CDR3 loop is CASSISPGGVNTEAFF. The CDR3 DNA reads as TGCGCCAGCAGCATATCTCCAGGGGGCGTTAACACTGAAGCTTTCTTT.

The chain links TRBV4-1 to TRBJ1-6, with no clear D. Looked up from germline, CDR1 is MGHRA and CDR2 is YSYEKL. Trimming cost V 1 base and J 8 bases, with 6 bases left between them. The CDR3 totals 13 residues. CDR3 residues: CASSQVADSPLHF. The CDR3 nucleotides read TGCGCCAGCAGCCAAGTAGCGGATTCACCCCTCCACTTT.